These 29 T cell receptor beta chains were sequenced from one sample in a study of read filtering for tumor transcriptome and immune sequencing. This library used roughly 430 ng RNA and molecular barcoded adaptors spanning alpha/delta and beta/gamma chains. TCRdb passed the reads through MiXCR, listing each CDR3 protein once. The table lists approximately 140,000 distinct CDR3 sequences, approximately 13% of them singletons, with under 9% in the top ten. The sample comprised a population of CD138-negative cells sorted from bone marrow. The receptors stem from a donor at least 40 years old with multiple myeloma.

Concerning this clonotype: It may be a read error: a sequence one base away is much more abundant. This chain joins TRBV7-2 and TRBJ1-5; TRBD1 matches at 9 bases. Unmatched junction bases numbered 8, after V lost 5 bases and J lost 3 bases. Germline V CDR1 and CDR2: SGHTA, FQGNSA. The CDR3 totals 16 residues. The CDR3 nucleotides are TGTGCCAGCAGCGCCGGGACAGGGACGCACAATCAGCCCCAGCATTTT. The encoded protein is CASSAGTGTHNQPQHF.

Ten or more counts support this clonotype. The junction does not match germline at one end; this may be a read error. The V call is TRBV19, the J call TRBJ2-1; 11 nucleotides agree with TRBD1. This CDR3 is built from 17 residues. Germline V lookup: CDR1 LNHDA, CDR2 SQIVND (reference sequence). CDR3 DNA: TGTGCCAGTAGCACTCTGGGAACCGGGACAGGGGGGGACCAACCTCTCTTC. Residues: CASSTLGTGTGGDQPLF.

This clonotype was counted at least ten times. This chain links TRBV20-1 with TRBJ1-1, with D tentatively TRBD1 (6 bases). Trimming shortened V by 3 bases and J by 7 bases, and 24 bases separated the two germline ends. The CDR3 covers 16 residues. The germline CDR1 and CDR2 sequences are DFQATT and SNEGSKA (reference sequence). The CDR3 reads CSASGGGAGNHFEAFF. The CDR3 DNA reads as TGCAGTGCTAGTGGGGGGGGGGCAGGGAACCATTTTGAAGCTTTCTTT.

As regards this clonotype: An end of the junction does not agree with germline; a read error may underlie this. The CDR3 nucleotides are TGTGCCAGCAGTGTTGAGGGACTAGCGACCTGCGAGCAGTGCTTC. Encoded protein: CASSVEGLATCEQCF. The chain couples TRBV27 to TRBJ2-7, with TRBD2 identical over 10 bases. The CDR3 totals 15 residues. The germline V gene has CDR1 MNHEY and CDR2 SMNVEV (reference sequence).

Details on this clonotype: A much larger clone lies one base from this, so it may be a read error. CDR3 sequence reads: CAWRGGDRSNTGEQFF. CDR3 DNA: TGTGCCTGGAGGGGGGGGGACAGGTCGAACACCGGGGAGCAGTTTTTT. The chain carries TRBV30 and TRBJ2-2; D may be TRBD1 (8 bases). CDR1 is GTSNPN, CDR2 SVGIG, per germline (reference sequence). This CDR3 is built from 16 residues. Full variable domain (missing parts from reference TRBV30 and TRBJ2-2): SQTIHQWPATLVQPVGSPLSLECTVEGTSNPNLYWYRQAAGRGLQLLFYSVGIGQISSEVPQNLSASRPQDRQFILSSKKLLLSDSGFYLCAWRGGDRSNTGEQFFGEGSRLTVL.

This clonotype has a count of ten or more. V gene TRBV7-9 combines with J gene TRBJ2-5, with 9 nucleotides matching TRBD2. Germline V lookup: CDR1 SEHNR, CDR2 FQNEAQ (reference sequence). The V and J ends lost 3 bases and 1 base, in that order; junction bases with no gene match: 9. The CDR3 sequence is 17 residues long. The CDR3 reads CASSFGYSSGTQETQYF. In nucleotides, the CDR3 is TGTGCCAGCAGCTTTGGTTACTCTAGCGGGACCCAAGAGACCCAGTACTTC. Drawing the rest from reference TRBV7-9 and TRBJ2-5, the complete variable domain is DTGVSQNPRHKITKRGQNVTFRCDPISEHNRLYWYRQTLGQGPEFLTYFQNEAQLEKSRLLSDRFSAERPKGSFSTLEIQRTEQGDSAMYLCASSFGYSSGTQETQYFGPGTRLLVL.

The sample holds many counts of this clonotype. V gene TRBV4-1 combines with J gene TRBJ1-2; the D is unclear. V gave up 4 bases and J gave up 6 bases, with 15 bases separating them. The CDR3 runs to 14 residues. From germline, CDR1 is MGHRA and CDR2 YSYEKL. CDR3 DNA: TGCGCCAGCAGCCGGACCGGAGGCCTGAATGGCTACACCTTC. Its translation is CASSRTGGLNGYTF.

Ten or more counts support this clonotype. The genes are TRBV7-9 and TRBJ2-5, with D maybe TRBD1 (5 bases). Deletions cut 5 bases from V and 2 bases from J, with 21 bases between. CDR1 SEHNR and CDR2 FQNEAQ come from the germline V gene (reference sequence). The CDR3 extends over 17 amino acids. CDR3 in DNA: TGTGCCAGCAGCCCACCATGGGGCAGGGAAGCACAAGAGACCCAGTACTTC. Residues: CASSPPWGREAQETQYF.

This clonotype showed up just a few times. The V and J genes are TRBV6-2 or TRBV6-3 and TRBJ2-2, with D perhaps TRBD1 or TRBD2 (5 bases each). Germline-derived CDR1 and CDR2 are MNHEY and SVGEGT. This CDR3 region has 17 residues. V gave up 7 bases and J gave up 0 bases, with 18 bases separating them. In DNA form, the CDR3 reads TGTGCCAGCACCCCCGGCGAGGGGCGCGCGAACACCGGGGAGCTGTTTTTT. Translation gives CASTPGEGRANTGELFF.

This clonotype was seen a few times. With a much larger clone just one base away, this may be a read error. The chain has TRBV24-1 and TRBJ2-1; D may be TRBD1 (6 bases). Germline V lookup: CDR1 KGHDR, CDR2 SFDVKD. The CDR3 totals 12 residues. The CDR3 sequence is CATSGQYNGQFF. The CDR3 DNA reads as TGTGCCACCAGCGGACAGTACAATGGGCAGTTCTTC.

The chain couples TRBV7-9 to TRBJ1-1; the match to TRBD1 covers 9 bases. V gave up 4 bases and J gave up 7 bases; unmatched junction bases: 7. In germline, CDR1 is SEHNR, CDR2 FQNEAQ (reference sequence). The CDR3 totals 14 residues. The CDR3 bases are TGTGCCAGCAGCTCTACAGGGGGCGAAGATGAAGCTTTCTTT. As protein: CASSSTGGEDEAFF.

This clonotype showed up many times. The V call is TRBV6-5, the J call TRBJ2-3; possible D gene TRBD2, 8 bases. V was trimmed by 2 bases and J by 4 bases, leaving 13 bases between them. The CDR3 is 15 residues long. Germline V gene sequence: CDR1 MNHEY, CDR2 SVGAGI. CDR3 nucleotide sequence: TGTGCCAGCAGTTACCCGGGAGGGGGCCCAGATACGCAGTATTTT. The encoded protein is CASSYPGGGPDTQYF.

Ten or more counts support this clonotype. The chain employs TRBV9 and TRBJ2-5; D is unclear. Germline CDR1 SGDLS, CDR2 YYNGEE. This CDR3 has 17 amino acids. The V end lost 4 bases, the J end lost 5 bases, and 24 bases lay between the germline ends. Here the CDR3 DNA reads TGTGCCAGCAGCCATACAAAATTGACCGGACGCCAGGAGACCCAGTACTTC. It specifies CASSHTKLTGRQETQYF.

This clonotype was picked up many times. The chain employs TRBV12-3 or TRBV12-4 and TRBJ2-7; a weak D match, TRBD2 (6 bases). V was pared by 4 bases and J by 2 bases, with 9 bases between. This CDR3 spans 13 amino acids. The CDR3 reads CASSSPGAYEQYF. CDR3 sequence (DNA): TGTGCCAGCAGTTCCCCGGGAGCCTACGAGCAGTACTTC.

This clonotype was observed many times. The chain couples TRBV9 to TRBJ1-4; D uncertain. V shed 4 bases and J shed 8 bases, with 12 bases lying between them. Looked up from germline, CDR1 is SGDLS and CDR2 is YYNGEE. The CDR3 covers 13 residues. The CDR3 reads CASSPPGGEKLFF. In DNA form, the CDR3 reads TGTGCCAGCAGCCCGCCGGGTGGGGAAAAACTGTTTTTT. Combining the CDR3 with reference TRBV9 and TRBJ1-4 gives the whole variable domain DSGVTQTPKHLITATGQRVTLRCSPRSGDLSVYWYQQSLDQGLQFLIQYYNGEERAKGNILERFSAQQFPDLHSELNLSSLELGDSALYFCASSPPGGEKLFFGSGTQLSVL.

This clonotype has at least ten counts. The chain joins TRBV18 to TRBJ2-4; D perhaps matches TRBD2 (7 bases). Trimming stripped 3 bases from V and 7 bases from J, with 19 bases between. The germline gives CDR1 KGHSH, CDR2 LQKENI. This CDR3 is 16 amino acids long. The CDR3 nucleotides read TGTGCCAGCTCACCGGGGGCCAAGCGGGATGTGAACATTCAGTACTTC. Translation: CASSPGAKRDVNIQYF.

Ten or more counts support this clonotype. The chain is built from TRBV10-2 and TRBJ2-7; D is uncertain. Germline CDR1 reads WSHSY; CDR2 reads SAAADI. The CDR3 consists of 16 residues. Trimming stripped 1 base from V and 1 base from J, with 14 bases between. DNA of the CDR3: TGCGCCAGCAGTGAGTTGGTGGGCAGCTATTCCTACGAGCAGTACTTC. It specifies CASSELVGSYSYEQYF.

This clonotype was recorded many times. The V call is TRBV3-1, the J call TRBJ2-7, with D possibly being TRBD1 or TRBD2 (5 bases each). With 7 bases removed from V and 2 bases from J, the gap between germline ends came to 12 bases. The CDR3 loop spans 13 amino acids. CDR1 is LGHDT, CDR2 YNNKEL, per germline (reference sequence). Written as DNA, the CDR3 is TGTGCCAGCACCCCGGGGCAGCCCTACGAGCAGTACTTC. Protein product: CASTPGQPYEQYF.

On this clonotype itself: This may be a read error: a much more frequent sequence differs by one nucleotide. The chain couples TRBV19 to TRBJ2-1, with 9 bases identical to TRBD1. Germline CDR1 reads LNHDA; CDR2 reads SQIVND (reference sequence). The CDR3 length is 14 residues. DNA for the CDR3: TGTGCCGGTAGTAGGACAGGGGAAAGGAATGAGCAGTTCTTC. It translates to CAGSRTGERNEQFF.

This clonotype occurred many times. The rearrangement joins TRBV5-1 to TRBJ2-3, with 9 bases identical to TRBD2. This CDR3 is 16 amino acids long. The ends lost 1 base at V and 3 bases at J; junction bases unmatched: 6. Per germline, CDR1 SGHRS and CDR2 YFSETQ. The CDR3 reads CASSLLSSGMTDTQYF. The DNA for the CDR3 is TGCGCCAGCAGCTTGTTGTCTAGCGGGATGACAGATACGCAGTATTTT. Full variable domain (outside the CDR3, taken from reference TRBV5-1 and TRBJ2-3): KAGVTQTPRYLIKTRGQQVTLSCSPISGHRSVSWYQQTPGQGLQFLFEYFSETQRNKGNFPGRFSGRQFSNSRSEMNVSTLELGDSALYLCASSLLSSGMTDTQYFGPGTRLTVL.

This clonotype was detected ten times or more. The rearrangement joins TRBV12-3 or TRBV12-4 to TRBJ1-4, with a possible D match to TRBD1 (6 bases). V lost 1 base and J lost 5, with 11 bases in between. The CDR3 runs to 15 residues. The CDR3 DNA sequence: TGTGCCAGCAGTTTAGGCGGGACACTCAATGAAAAACTGTTTTTT. It is translated as CASSLGGTLNEKLFF.

This clonotype was seen many times. The J gene is TRBJ2-3, the V gene TRBV20-1; D might be TRBD1 (5 bases). Trimming took 0 bases from V and 3 from J, leaving 16 bases between them. Per the germline V gene, CDR1 is DFQATT and CDR2 is SNEGSKA (reference sequence). The CDR3 has 16 amino acids. CDR3 residues: CSARDRRRGLTDTQYF. The CDR3 coding sequence is TGCAGTGCTAGAGATCGAAGAAGGGGTTTGACAGATACGCAGTATTTT.

This clonotype was counted ten times or more. The chain has TRBV19 and TRBJ1-2; D uncertain. The CDR3 spans 15 residues. Trimming removed 3 bases from V and 4 bases from J, with 15 bases in between. Germline lookup yields CDR1 LNHDA and CDR2 SQIVND (reference sequence). The CDR3 spells CASSMTSRGVYGYTF. CDR3 nucleotide sequence: TGTGCCAGTAGTATGACTTCCCGAGGAGTCTATGGCTACACCTTC.

This sequence joins TRBV30 and TRBJ1-2; D is unclear. The CDR3 runs 10 residues. CDR1 GTSNPN and CDR2 SVGIG come from the germline V gene (reference sequence). The V and J ends lost 5 bases and 4 bases respectively, with 5 bases between them. The CDR3 DNA reads as TGTGCCTGGGAGCGCTATGGCTACACCTTC. Amino acid sequence: CAWERYGYTF.

This clonotype was seen at least ten times. The V and J genes are TRBV2 and TRBJ2-2; 7 nucleotides match TRBD2. Germline values: CDR1 SNHLY, CDR2 FYNNEI. Losses at the gene ends were 6 bases for V and 8 bases for J; bases not matched to a gene: 6. The CDR3 is made up of 13 amino acids. CDR3 nucleotide sequence: TGTGCCAGCAGGGTCAGCGGGGCAGGGGAGCTGTTTTTT. It translates to CASRVSGAGELFF. Full variable domain (missing parts from reference TRBV2 and TRBJ2-2): EPEVTQTPSHQVTQMGQEVILRCVPISNHLYFYWYRQILGQKVEFLVSFYNNEISEKSEIFDDQFSVERPDGSNFTLKIRSTKLEDSAMYFCASRVSGAGELFFGEGSRLTVL.

The sample holds many counts of this clonotype. The V call is TRBV20-1, the J call TRBJ2-3; D assignment may be TRBD1 or TRBD2 (5 bases each). This CDR3 is built from 16 residues. Germline CDR1 is DFQATT and CDR2 is SNEGSKA (reference sequence). Trimming took off 5 bases at V and 0 bases at J, with 18 bases between the two ends. The DNA for the CDR3 is TGCAGTGCTCCTCCGGGACCCCTGGTGAGCACAGATACGCAGTATTTT. Translating gives CSAPPGPLVSTDTQYF.

This clonotype was detected many times. For the CDR3, the DNA is TGTGCCAGCATCAGAGGGGGCAATGAGCAGTTCTTC. Protein product: CASIRGGNEQFF. V usage is TRBV7-9 and J usage is TRBJ2-1; TRBD1 is a possible D gene (6 bases). Germline CDR1 is SEHNR and CDR2 is FQNEAQ (reference sequence). The CDR3 is made up of 12 amino acids. V dropped 7 bases and J dropped 6 bases, with 10 bases sitting between them.

The chain is built from TRBV2 and TRBJ2-3, with a possible D match to TRBD2 (5 bases). The V end was cut by 6 bases, the J end by 0 bases, with 16 bases between. The CDR3 covers 16 residues. Germline CDR1 SNHLY, CDR2 FYNNEI. The CDR3 DNA sequence: TGTGCCAGCAGACGACGTAGAGCGGCTAGCACAGATACGCAGTATTTT. Protein product: CASRRRRAASTDTQYF. Supplemented by reference TRBV2 and TRBJ2-3, the full variable domain reads EPEVTQTPSHQVTQMGQEVILRCVPISNHLYFYWYRQILGQKVEFLVSFYNNEISEKSEIFDDQFSVERPDGSNFTLKIRSTKLEDSAMYFCASRRRRAASTDTQYFGPGTRLTVL.

This clonotype was observed many times. This rearrangement joins TRBV20-1 to TRBJ2-1; 9 bases line up with TRBD1. Losses at the gene ends were 2 bases for V and 7 bases for J; bases not matched to a gene: 12. CDR1 and CDR2 from the germline V gene are DFQATT and SNEGSKA (reference sequence). This CDR3 spans 16 amino acids. CDR3 sequence reads: CSARWGGQGGSNEQFF. The DNA of the CDR3 is TGCAGTGCTAGATGGGGGGGACAGGGTGGATCTAATGAGCAGTTCTTC.